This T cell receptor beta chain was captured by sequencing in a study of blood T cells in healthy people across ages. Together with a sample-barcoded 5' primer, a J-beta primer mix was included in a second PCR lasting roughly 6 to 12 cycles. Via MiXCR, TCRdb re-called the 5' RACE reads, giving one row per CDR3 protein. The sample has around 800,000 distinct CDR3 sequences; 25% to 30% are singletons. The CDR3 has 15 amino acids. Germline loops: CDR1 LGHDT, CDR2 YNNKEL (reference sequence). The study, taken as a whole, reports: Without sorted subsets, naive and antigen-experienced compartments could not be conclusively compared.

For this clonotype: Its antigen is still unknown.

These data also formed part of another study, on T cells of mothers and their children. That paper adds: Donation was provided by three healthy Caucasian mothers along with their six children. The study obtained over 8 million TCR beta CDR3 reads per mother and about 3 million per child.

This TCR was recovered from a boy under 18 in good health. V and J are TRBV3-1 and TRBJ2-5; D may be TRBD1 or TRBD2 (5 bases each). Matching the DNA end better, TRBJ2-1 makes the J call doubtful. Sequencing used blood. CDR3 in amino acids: CASSQVRDAIQEQFF. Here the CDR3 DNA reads TGTGCCAGCAGCCAAGTAAGGGACGCCATACAGGAGCAGTTCTTC.